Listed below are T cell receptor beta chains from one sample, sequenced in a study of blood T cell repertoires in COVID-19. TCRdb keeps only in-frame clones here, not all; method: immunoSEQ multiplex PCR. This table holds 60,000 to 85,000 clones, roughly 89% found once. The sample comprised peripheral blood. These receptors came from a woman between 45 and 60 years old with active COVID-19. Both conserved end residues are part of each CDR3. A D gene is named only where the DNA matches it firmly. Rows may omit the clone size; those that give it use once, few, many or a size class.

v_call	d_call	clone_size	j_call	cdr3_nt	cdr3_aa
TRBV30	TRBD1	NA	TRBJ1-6	TGTGCCTGGGTGACAGGGACTAATTCACCCCTCCACTTT	CAWVTGTNSPLHF
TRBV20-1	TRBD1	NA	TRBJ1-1	TGCAGTGCTAGTAAGGGGGCGATGAACACTGAAGCTTTCTTT	CSASKGAMNTEAFF
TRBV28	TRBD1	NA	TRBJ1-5	TGTGCCACCCGAAGACAGGGGAATCAGCCCCAGCATTTT	CATRRQGNQPQHF
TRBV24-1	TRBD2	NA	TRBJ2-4	TGTGCCACCAGTGAGGCCGGGACTAGCGGGAGCGGAAACATTCAGTACTTC	CATSEAGTSGSGNIQYF
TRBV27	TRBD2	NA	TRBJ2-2	TGTGCCAGCAGTTTATTAGCGGGAGACGGGGAGCTGTTTTTT	CASSLLAGDGELFF
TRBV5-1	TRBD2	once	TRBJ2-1	TGCGCCAGCAGCTCCGGACTAGCGGGAGGTTGGGAGCAGTTCTTC	CASSSGLAGGWEQFF
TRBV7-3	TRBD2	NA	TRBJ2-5	TGTGCCAGCAGCCCGACCGGGGGGGGCTGGGAGACCCAGTACTTC	CASSPTGGGWETQYF
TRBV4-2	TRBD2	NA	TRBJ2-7	TGTGCCAGCAGCCAAGAAGCTGGACTAGCGGGAGGCGGGATCTACGAGCAGTACTTC	CASSQEAGLAGGGIYEQYF
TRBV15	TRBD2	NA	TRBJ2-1	TGTGCCACCAGCAGGGACCGGGAGGGGGTGGAGAATGAGCAGTTCTTC	CATSRDREGVENEQFF
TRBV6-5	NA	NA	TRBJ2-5	TGTGCCAGCAGTTACTCATCCCTCCAAGAGACCCAGTACTTC	CASSYSSLQETQYF
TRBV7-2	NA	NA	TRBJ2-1	TGTGCCAGCAGCCCCGGGGGAAGGGCCTGGGATGAGCAGTTCTTC	CASSPGGRAWDEQFF
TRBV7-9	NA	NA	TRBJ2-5	TGTGCCAGCAGCCCAGGGGTGGCAGAGACCCAGTACTTC	CASSPGVAETQYF
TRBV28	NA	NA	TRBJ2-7	TGTGCCAGCAGTCAAACCTACGAGCAGTACTTC	CASSQTYEQYF
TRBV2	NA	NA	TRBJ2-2	TGTGCCAGCACCCCGACAGATAACACCGGGGAGCTGTTTTTT	CASTPTDNTGELFF
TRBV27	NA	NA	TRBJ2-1	TGTGCCAGCAGTTCCGGGCAAAGGGGGTGGAATGAGCAGTTCTTC	CASSSGQRGWNEQFF
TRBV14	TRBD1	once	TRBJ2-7	TGTGCCAGCAGCCCTACAGGGGCCTCCTACGAGCAGTACTTC	CASSPTGASYEQYF
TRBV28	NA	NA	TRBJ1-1	TGTGCCAGCGACGAGAAGGGGCTGAACACTGAAGCTTTCTTT	CASDEKGLNTEAFF
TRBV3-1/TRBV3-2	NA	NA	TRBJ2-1	TGTGCCAGCAGCCAAGGGTCTACACTATCCTACAATGAGCAGTTCTTC	CASSQGSTLSYNEQFF
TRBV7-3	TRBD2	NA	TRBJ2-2	TGTGCCAGCCGCCCGGGCGGGGGGAACACCGGGGAGCTGTTTTTT	CASRPGGGNTGELFF
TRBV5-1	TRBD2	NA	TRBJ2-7	TGCGCCAGCAGGAAGCAAGGGACTAGCGGATACGAGCAGTACTTC	CASRKQGTSGYEQYF
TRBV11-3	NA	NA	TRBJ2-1	TGTGCCAGCAGCTCCGGACAGAGCTCCCGCAATGAGCAGTTCTTC	CASSSGQSSRNEQFF
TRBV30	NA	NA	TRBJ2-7	TGTGCCTGGAGTGGACTAGTCTCCTACGAGCAGTACTTC	CAWSGLVSYEQYF
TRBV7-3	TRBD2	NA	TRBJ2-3	TGTGCCAGCAGCACCGCGGGAGGGGAGAGCACAGATACGCAGTATTTT	CASSTAGGESTDTQYF
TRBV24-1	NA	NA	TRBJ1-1	TGTGCCACCAGTGGTCGGGGGTTTTTGTCGAACACTGAAGCTTTCTTT	CATSGRGFLSNTEAFF
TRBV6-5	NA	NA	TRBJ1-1	TGTGCCAGCAGCCGCAGGGTATCGGTCACTGAAGCTTTCTTT	CASSRRVSVTEAFF
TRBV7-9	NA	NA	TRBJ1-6	TGTGCCAGCAGCCCGGCGGTATCTGGGAATTCACCCCTCCACTTT	CASSPAVSGNSPLHF
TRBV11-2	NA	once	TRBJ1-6	TGTGCCAGCAGCTTAATTAGGGGGAATTCACCCCTCCACTTT	CASSLIRGNSPLHF
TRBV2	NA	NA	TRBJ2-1	TGTGCCAGCAGCCAAGACACATACAATGAGCAGTTCTTC	CASSQDTYNEQFF
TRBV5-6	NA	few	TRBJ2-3	TGTGCCAGCAGCTCACCTACTAGCCCCACGCAGTATTTT	CASSSPTSPTQYF
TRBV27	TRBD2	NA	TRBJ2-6	TGTGCCAGCAGTTTATCAGGGCTGGCCGGGAGGGGGGCTGGGGCCAACGTCCTGACTTTC	CASSLSGLAGRGAGANVLTF
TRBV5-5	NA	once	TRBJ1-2	TGTGCCAGCAGCCCGAAGAGGGACTATGGCTACACCTTC	CASSPKRDYGYTF